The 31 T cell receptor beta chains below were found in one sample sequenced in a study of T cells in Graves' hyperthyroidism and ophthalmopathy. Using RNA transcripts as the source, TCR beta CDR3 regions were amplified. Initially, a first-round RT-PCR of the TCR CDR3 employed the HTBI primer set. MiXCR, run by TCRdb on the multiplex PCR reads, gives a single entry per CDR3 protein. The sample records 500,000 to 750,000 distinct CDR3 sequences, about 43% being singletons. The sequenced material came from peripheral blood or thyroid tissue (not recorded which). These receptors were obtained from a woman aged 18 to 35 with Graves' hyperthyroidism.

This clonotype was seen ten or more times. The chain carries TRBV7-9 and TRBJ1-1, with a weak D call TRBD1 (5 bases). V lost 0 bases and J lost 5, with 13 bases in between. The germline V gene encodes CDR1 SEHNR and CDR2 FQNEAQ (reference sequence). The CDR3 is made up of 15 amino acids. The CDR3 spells CASSLAGQWGTEAFF. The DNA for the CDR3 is TGTGCCAGCAGCTTAGCGGGGCAGTGGGGGACTGAAGCTTTCTTT.

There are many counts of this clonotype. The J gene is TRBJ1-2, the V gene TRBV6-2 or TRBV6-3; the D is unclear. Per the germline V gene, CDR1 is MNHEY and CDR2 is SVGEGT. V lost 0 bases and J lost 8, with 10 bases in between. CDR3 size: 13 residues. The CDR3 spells CASSYSRTTGYTF. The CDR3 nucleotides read TGTGCCAGCAGTTACTCTAGGACCACAGGCTACACCTTC.

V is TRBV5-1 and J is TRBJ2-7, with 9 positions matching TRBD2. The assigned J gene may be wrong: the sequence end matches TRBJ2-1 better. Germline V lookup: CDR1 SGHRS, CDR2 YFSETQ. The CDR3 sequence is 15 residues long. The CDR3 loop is CASSLAGTSRYEQFF. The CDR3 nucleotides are TGCGCCAGCAGCTTGGCCGGGACTAGCAGGTATGAGCAGTTCTTC.

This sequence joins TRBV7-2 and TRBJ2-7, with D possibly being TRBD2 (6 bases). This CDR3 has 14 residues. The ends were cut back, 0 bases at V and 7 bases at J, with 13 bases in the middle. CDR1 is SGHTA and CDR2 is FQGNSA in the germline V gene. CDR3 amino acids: CASSLAEGTGEQYF. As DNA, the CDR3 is TGTGCCAGCAGCTTAGCGGAGGGGACCGGGGAGCAGTACTTC.

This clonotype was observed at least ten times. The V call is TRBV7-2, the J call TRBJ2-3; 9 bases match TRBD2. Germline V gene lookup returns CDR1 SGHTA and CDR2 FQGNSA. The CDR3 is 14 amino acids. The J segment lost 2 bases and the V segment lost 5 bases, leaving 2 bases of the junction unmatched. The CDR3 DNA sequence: TGTGCCAGCAGCCGACTAGCGGACACAGATACGCAGTATTTT. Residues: CASSRLADTDTQYF.

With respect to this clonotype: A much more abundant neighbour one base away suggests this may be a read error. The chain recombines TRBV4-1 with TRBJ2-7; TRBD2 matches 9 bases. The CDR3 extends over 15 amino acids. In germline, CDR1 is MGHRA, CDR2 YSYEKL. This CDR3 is CVSSQGLAGTYEQYF. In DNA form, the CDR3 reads TGCGTCAGCAGCCAAGGGCTAGCGGGGACCTACGAGCAGTACTTC.

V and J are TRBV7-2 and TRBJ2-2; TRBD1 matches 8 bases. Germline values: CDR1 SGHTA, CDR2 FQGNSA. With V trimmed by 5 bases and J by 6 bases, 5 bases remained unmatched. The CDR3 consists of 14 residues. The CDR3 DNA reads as TGTGCCAGCAGCCCGGACAGGGTCGCCGGGGAGCTGTTTTTT. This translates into CASSPDRVAGELFF.

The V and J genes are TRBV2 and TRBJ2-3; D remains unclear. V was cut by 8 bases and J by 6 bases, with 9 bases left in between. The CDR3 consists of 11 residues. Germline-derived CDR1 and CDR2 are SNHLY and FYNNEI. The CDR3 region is CASGPVDTQYF. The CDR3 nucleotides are TGTGCCAGCGGTCCCGTGGATACGCAGTATTTT.

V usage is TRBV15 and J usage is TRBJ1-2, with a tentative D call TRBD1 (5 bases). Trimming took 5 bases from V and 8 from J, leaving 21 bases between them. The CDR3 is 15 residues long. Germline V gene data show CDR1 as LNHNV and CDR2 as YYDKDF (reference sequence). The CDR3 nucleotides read TGTGCCACCAGCCCCACTCTGGGGGGGACGGACGGCTACACCTTC. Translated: CATSPTLGGTDGYTF.

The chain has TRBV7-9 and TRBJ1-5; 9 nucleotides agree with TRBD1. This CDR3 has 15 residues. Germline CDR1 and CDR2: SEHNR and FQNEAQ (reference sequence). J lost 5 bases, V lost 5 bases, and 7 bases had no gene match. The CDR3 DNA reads TGTGCCAGCAGCCCCGGGACAGGGTCCTATCAGCCCCAGCATTTT. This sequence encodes CASSPGTGSYQPQHF.

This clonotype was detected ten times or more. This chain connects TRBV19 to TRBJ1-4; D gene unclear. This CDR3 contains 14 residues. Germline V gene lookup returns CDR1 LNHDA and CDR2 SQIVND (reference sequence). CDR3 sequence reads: CATSLGYTNEKLFF. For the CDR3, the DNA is TGTGCTACCTCCTTAGGGTACACTAATGAAAAACTGTTTTTT.

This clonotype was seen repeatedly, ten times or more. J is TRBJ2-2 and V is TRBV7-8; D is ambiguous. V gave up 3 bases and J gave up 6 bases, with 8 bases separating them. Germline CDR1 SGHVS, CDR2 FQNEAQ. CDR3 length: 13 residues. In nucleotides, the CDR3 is TGTGCCAGCAGCTTCAGCGAGTCCGGGGAGCTGTTTTTT. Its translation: CASSFSESGELFF.

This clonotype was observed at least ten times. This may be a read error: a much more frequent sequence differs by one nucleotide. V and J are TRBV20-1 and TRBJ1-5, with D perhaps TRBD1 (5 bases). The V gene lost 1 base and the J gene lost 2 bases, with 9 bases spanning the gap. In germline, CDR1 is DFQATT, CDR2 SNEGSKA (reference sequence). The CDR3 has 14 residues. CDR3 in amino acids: CSARGGNGNQPQHF. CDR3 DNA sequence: TGCAGTGCTAGAGGGGGCAACGGCAATCAGCCCCAGCATTTT.

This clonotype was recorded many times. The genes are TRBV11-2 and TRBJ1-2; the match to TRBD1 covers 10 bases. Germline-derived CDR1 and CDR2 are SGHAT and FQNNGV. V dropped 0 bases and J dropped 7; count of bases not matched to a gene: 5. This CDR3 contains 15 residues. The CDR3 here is CASSLDHGTGVGYTF. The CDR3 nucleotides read TGTGCCAGCAGCTTAGATCACGGGACAGGGGTTGGCTACACCTTC.

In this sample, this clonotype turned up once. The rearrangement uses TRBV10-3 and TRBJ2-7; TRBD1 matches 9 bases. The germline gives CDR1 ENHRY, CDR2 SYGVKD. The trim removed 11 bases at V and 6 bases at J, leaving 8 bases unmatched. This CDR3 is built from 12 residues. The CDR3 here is CASGATGGEQYF. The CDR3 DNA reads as TGTGCCTCCGGGGCGACAGGGGGCGAGCAGTACTTC.

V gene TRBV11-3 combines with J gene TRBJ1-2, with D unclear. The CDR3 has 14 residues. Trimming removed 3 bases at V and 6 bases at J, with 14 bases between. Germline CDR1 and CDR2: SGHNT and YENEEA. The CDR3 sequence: CASSLWATDDGYTF. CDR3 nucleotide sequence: TGTGCCAGCAGCTTGTGGGCCACGGATGATGGCTACACCTTC.

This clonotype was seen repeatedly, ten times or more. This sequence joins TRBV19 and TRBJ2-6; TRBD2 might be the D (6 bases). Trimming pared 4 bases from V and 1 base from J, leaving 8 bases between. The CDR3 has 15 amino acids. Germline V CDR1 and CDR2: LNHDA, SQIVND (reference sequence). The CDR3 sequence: CASSTRESGANVLTF. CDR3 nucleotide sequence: TGTGCCAGTAGTACCCGGGAGTCTGGGGCCAACGTCCTGACTTTC.

CDR3 residues: CASSHGTGGSNYGYTF. The CDR3 DNA follows: TGTGCCAGCAGTCACGGGACAGGGGGCTCTAACTATGGCTACACCTTC. The chain carries TRBV7-3 and TRBJ1-2; 12 nucleotides match TRBD1. The CDR3 is 16 residues long. Losses at the gene ends were 6 bases for V and 0 bases for J; bases not matched to a gene: 5. The germline V gene encodes CDR1 SGHTA and CDR2 FQGTGA.

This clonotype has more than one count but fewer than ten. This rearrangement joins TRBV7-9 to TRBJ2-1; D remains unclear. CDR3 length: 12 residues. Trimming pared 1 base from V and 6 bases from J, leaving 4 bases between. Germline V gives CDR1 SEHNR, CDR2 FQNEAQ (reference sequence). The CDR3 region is CASSLEVNEQFF. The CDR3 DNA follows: TGTGCCAGCAGCTTAGAAGTCAATGAGCAGTTCTTC.

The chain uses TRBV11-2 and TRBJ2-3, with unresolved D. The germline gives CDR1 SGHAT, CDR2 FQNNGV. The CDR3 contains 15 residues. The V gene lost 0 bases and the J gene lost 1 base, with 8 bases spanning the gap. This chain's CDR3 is CASSLEGLGTDTQYF. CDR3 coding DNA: TGTGCCAGCAGCTTAGAGGGCCTCGGCACAGATACGCAGTATTTT.

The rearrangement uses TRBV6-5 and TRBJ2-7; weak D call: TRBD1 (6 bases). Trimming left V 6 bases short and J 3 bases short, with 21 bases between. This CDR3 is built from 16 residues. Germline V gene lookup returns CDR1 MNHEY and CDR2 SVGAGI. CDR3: CASSHDQGSRIYEQYF. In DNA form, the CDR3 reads TGTGCCAGCAGCCACGATCAGGGGAGTAGAATCTACGAGCAGTACTTC.

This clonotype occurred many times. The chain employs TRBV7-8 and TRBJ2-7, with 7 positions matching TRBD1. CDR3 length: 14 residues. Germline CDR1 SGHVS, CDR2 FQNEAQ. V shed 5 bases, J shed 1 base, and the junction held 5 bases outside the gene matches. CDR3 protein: CASSQETGSYEQYF. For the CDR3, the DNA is TGTGCCAGCAGCCAGGAGACAGGGTCCTACGAGCAGTACTTC.

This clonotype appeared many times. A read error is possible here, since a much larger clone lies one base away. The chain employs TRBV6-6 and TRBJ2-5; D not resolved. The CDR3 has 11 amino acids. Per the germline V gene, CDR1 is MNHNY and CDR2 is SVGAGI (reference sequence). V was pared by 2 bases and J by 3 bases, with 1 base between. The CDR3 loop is CASSYEETQYF. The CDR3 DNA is TGTGCCAGCAGTTACGAAGAGACCCAGTACTTC.

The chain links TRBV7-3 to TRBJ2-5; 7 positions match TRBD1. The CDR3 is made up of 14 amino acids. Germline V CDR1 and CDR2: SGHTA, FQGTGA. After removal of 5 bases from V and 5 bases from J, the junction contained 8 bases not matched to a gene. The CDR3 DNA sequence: TGTGCCAGCAGCCCTACAGGGGATGGGGAGACCCAGTACTTC. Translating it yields CASSPTGDGETQYF.

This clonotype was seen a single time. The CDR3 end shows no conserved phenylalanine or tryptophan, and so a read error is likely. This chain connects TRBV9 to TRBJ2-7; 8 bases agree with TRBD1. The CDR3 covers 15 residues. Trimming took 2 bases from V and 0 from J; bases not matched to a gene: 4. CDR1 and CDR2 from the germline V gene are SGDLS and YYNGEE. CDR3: CASSVGTGFSYEQYL. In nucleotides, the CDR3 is TGTGCCAGCAGCGTGGGGACAGGCTTCTCCTACGAGCAGTACCTC.

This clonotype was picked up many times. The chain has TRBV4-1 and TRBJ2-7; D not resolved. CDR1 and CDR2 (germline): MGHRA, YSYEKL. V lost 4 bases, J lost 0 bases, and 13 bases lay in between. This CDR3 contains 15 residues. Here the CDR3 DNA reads TGCGCCAGCAGCCTAGGACCGACGGACTCCTACGAGCAGTACTTC. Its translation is CASSLGPTDSYEQYF.

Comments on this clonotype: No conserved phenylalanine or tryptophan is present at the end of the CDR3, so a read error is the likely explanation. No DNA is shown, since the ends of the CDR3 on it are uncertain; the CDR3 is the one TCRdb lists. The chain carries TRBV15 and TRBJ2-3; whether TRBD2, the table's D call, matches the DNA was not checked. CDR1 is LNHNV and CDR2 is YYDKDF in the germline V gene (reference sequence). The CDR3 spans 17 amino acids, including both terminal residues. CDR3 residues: CATSSRPGLWGHRYAVV.

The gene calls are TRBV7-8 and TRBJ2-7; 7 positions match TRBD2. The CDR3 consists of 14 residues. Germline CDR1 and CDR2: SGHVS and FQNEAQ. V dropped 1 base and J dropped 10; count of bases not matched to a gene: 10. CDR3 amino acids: CASSLDGTTHTQYF. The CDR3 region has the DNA TGTGCCAGCAGCTTAGATGGGACTACCCACACTCAGTACTTC.

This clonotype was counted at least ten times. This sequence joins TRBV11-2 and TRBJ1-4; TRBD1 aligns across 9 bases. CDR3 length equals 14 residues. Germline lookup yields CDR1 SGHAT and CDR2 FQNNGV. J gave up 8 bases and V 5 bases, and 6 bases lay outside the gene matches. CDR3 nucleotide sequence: TGTGCCAGCAGCCAAGACAGGGGGAGGGAAAAACTGTTTTTT. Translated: CASSQDRGREKLFF.

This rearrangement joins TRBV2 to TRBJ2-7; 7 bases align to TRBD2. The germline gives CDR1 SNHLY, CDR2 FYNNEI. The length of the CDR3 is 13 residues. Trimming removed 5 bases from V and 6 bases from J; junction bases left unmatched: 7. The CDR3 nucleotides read TGTGCCAGCAGTCCGACTAGCAAAGGCGAGCAGTACTTC. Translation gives CASSPTSKGEQYF.

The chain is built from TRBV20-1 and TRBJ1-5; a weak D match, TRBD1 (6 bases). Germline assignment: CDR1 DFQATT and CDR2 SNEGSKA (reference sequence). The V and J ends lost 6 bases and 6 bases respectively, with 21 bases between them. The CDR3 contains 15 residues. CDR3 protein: CSARPPGGEVQPQHF. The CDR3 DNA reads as TGCAGTGCCCGACCACCCGGGGGCGAGGTTCAGCCCCAGCATTTT.